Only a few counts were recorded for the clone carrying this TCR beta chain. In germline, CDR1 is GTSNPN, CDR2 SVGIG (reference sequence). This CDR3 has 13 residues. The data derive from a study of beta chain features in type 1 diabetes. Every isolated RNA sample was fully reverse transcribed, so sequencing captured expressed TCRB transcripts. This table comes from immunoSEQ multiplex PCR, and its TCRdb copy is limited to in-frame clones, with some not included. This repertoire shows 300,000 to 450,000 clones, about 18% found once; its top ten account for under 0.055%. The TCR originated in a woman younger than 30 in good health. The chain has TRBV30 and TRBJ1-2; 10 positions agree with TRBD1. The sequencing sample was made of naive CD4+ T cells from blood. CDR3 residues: CASGTGANYGYTF. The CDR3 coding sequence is TGTGCTTCCGGGACAGGGGCTAACTATGGCTACACCTTC.